This TCR beta chain was obtained from a study of T cell repertoires in cytomegalovirus infection (dated by TCRdb to the late 2010s). Regarding the research as a whole: Peptide stimulations targeted recently identified HLA-C-restricted CMV epitopes, whose presentation resists viral immunomodulation, together with well-studied HLA-B-restricted epitopes. Because public TCR beta signatures pointed to carriage of CMV infection together with the matching HLA type, the HLA type of each donor mattered for the analysis. Overall results and qualifications from the work: In both this cohort and an independent approximately 370-donor cohort, the cumulative frequency of public TCR beta family members distinguished carriers of CMV infection plus the relevant HLA type. In the ex vivo response, HLA-C-restricted CMV-specific TCR beta clonotypes were dominant, and in two of eight donors the single most frequent clonotype came from this HLA-C-restricted group.

The reads were generated on an Illumina HiSeq 1500. TCRdb reanalyzed the raw reads on its own, using fastp at Q25 for trimming and MiXCR for clone calling, and kept in-frame beta chains. Each record represents a unique CDR3 protein, reported with the most common genes and DNA among its rows. The sample table records 35,000 to 55,000 distinct CDR3 sequences; roughly 19% of these occur just once. 53% of the sample comes from the top ten. This clonotype was seen repeatedly, ten times or more. The antigen this receptor binds is unknown. Per-nucleotide qualities are absent, and no much larger clonotype sits a single base away. Per the publication, the treatment or condition label means: in vitro stimulation with specific CMV peptide epitopes to enrich CMV-specific T cells. The germline V gene encodes CDR1 SGHTA and CDR2 FQGNSA. From the cysteine through the phenylalanine, the CDR3 covers 15 amino acids. The sequence is cut down to CDR3 DNA, 45 bases in frame from base 1. Trimmed from V: 5 bases; trimmed from J: 7 bases; junction bases lacking a gene match: 6.

This receptor was identified in a human donor in good health (CMV status not recorded). Some clones in this sample may be carry-over from other donors' samples. Sample: CD8+ T cells from cultured PBMCs, taken from culture after CMV antigen stimulation. Here the chain combines TRBV7-2 and TRBJ2-2; 11 middle bases align to TRBD2. The DNA is TGTGCCAGCAGCCTTCTGACTAGCGGGATCGGGGAGCTGTTTTTT. Translated, it reads CASSLLTSGIGELFF.